This TCR beta chain was profiled in a study of human thymus T cells. The assay was immunoSEQ multiplex PCR, and TCRdb's table has in-frame clones only and misses some. This table has about 78,000 clones, 96% appearing once. Study results and limitations: Related reports documented highly overlapping thymic repertoires among unrelated individuals.

As regards this clone: Antigen specificity is unknown.

Corrective heart surgery yielded the resections from which the thymus tissue came. Corrective surgery for congenital heart defects was being performed on the healthy Finnish infants who were the donors. This sequence originates from a boy younger than two with a congenital heart defect but otherwise immunologically healthy. Sequenced: thymus tissue.

DNA of the CDR3: TGTGCCAGTAGTCTGGGGTTCCATCAGCCCCAGCATTTT. It codes for CASSLGFHQPQHF. The chain employs TRBV19 and TRBJ1-5, with unresolved D. Germline V gene data show CDR1 as LNHDA and CDR2 as SQIVND (reference sequence). The CDR3 runs to 13 residues. V was trimmed by 5 bases and J by 5 bases, leaving 10 bases between them.